These 29 T cell receptor beta chains came from one sample sequenced in a study of blood T cells in healthy people across ages. Sample-barcoded 5' priming and a J-beta primer mix drove a second PCR of about 6 to 12 cycles. TCRdb reanalysed the 5' RACE reads using MiXCR and keeps one entry per CDR3 protein. The sample shows around 800,000 distinct CDR3 sequences, more than 35% of them seen only once. Sequencing input: blood. The receptors come from a man at least 80 years old in good health.

The chain employs TRBV7-2 and TRBJ1-4; D unclear. The CDR3 contains 14 residues. The V and J ends lost 1 base and 8 bases respectively, with 11 bases between them. CDR1 and CDR2 from the germline V gene are SGHTA and FQGNSA. The CDR3 bases are TGTGCCAGCAGCTTAGGAGGCGGTATGGAAAAACTGTTTTTT. Its translation: CASSLGGGMEKLFF.

The chain carries TRBV18 and TRBJ2-1, with 14 bases matching TRBD2. The V segment lost 1 base and the J segment 8 bases; nucleotides outside the gene matches: 13. Germline CDR1 is KGHSH and CDR2 is LQKENI. This CDR3 has 19 residues. Here the CDR3 DNA reads TGTGCCAGCTCACCACGGTCGGCCGGGACTAGCGGGAGAGCCGATGAGCAGTTCTTC. The encoded protein is CASSPRSAGTSGRADEQFF.

This rearrangement joins TRBV7-3 to TRBJ1-5, with TRBD1 identical over 7 bases. Per germline, CDR1 SGHTA and CDR2 FQGTGA. The CDR3 covers 17 residues. V trimming: 6 bases; J trimming: 0 bases; junction bases outside the gene matches: 11. The CDR3 reads CASRPGTEAYSNQPQHF. In DNA form, the CDR3 reads TGTGCCAGCAGGCCCGGGACAGAGGCGTATAGCAATCAGCCCCAGCATTTT. The full variable domain, with the rest looked up from reference TRBV7-3 and TRBJ1-5, is GAGVSQTPSNKVTEKGKYVELRCDPISGHTALYWYRQSLGQGPEFLIYFQGTGAADDSGLPNDRFFAVRPEGSVSTLKIQRTERGDSAVYLCASRPGTEAYSNQPQHFGDGTRLSIL.

This sequence joins TRBV5-1 and TRBJ1-2; no definite D call. Germline V gene sequence: CDR1 SGHRS, CDR2 YFSETQ. The CDR3 is made up of 15 amino acids. V lost 0 bases, J lost 0 bases, and 9 bases lay in between. CDR3 region: CASSLVGEPNYGYTF. The CDR3 DNA reads as TGCGCCAGCAGCTTGGTTGGGGAACCTAACTATGGCTACACCTTC.

There are a few counts of this clonotype. The chain recombines TRBV6-1 with TRBJ2-1, with no clear D. The CDR3 contains 17 residues. Trimming shortened V by 1 base and J by 1 base, and 14 bases separated the two germline ends. The germline CDR1 and CDR2 sequences are MNHNS and SASEGT. The CDR3 DNA reads as TGTGCCAGCAGTGAAGTGAAAAGAAGATTTTCCTACAATGAGCAGTTCTTC. This encodes CASSEVKRRFSYNEQFF.

V usage is TRBV7-2 and J usage is TRBJ2-4, with D possibly matching TRBD2 (5 bases). V gave up 0 bases and J gave up 0 bases, with 9 bases separating them. CDR3 length: 16 residues. The germline V gene has CDR1 SGHTA and CDR2 FQGNSA. The CDR3 sequence is CASSLASGLAKNIQYF. The CDR3, as DNA: TGTGCCAGCAGCTTAGCGAGCGGATTAGCCAAAAACATTCAGTACTTC.

The chain combines TRBV9 with TRBJ1-2, with 7 bases lining up with TRBD1. The CDR3 is 13 amino acids. V dropped 4 bases and J dropped 10; count of bases not matched to a gene: 10. The germline CDR1 and CDR2 sequences are SGDLS and YYNGEE. The CDR3 protein is CASSLGTGDDYTF. CDR3 coding DNA: TGTGCCAGCAGCCTCGGAACAGGGGACGACTACACCTTC.

This clonotype was observed at least ten times. The V gene is TRBV20-1, the J gene TRBJ2-1; TRBD2 is a possible D gene (6 bases). The ends were cut back, 0 bases at V and 3 bases at J, with 12 bases in the middle. This CDR3 region has 15 residues. Germline lookup yields CDR1 DFQATT and CDR2 SNEGSKA (reference sequence). The CDR3 DNA reads as TGCAGTGCTAGAGATCGGTCGGGACTCTACAATGAGCAGTTCTTC. It encodes CSARDRSGLYNEQFF.

Remarks on this clonotype: The junction shows a germline mismatch at one end, possibly a read error. The chain uses TRBV14 and TRBJ2-2, with TRBD2 matching over 7 bases. Germline CDR1 and CDR2: SGHDN and FVKESK. This CDR3 has 16 residues. The chain's CDR3 is CASSQELAANTGELFF. CDR3 in DNA: TGTGCCAGCAGCCAAGAGCTAGCGGCGAACACCGGGGAGCTATTTTTT.

The V gene is TRBV7-7, the J gene TRBJ2-2, with D possibly being TRBD1 (5 bases). Germline CDR1 is SSHAT and CDR2 is FNYEAQ (reference sequence). V was trimmed by 1 base and J by 6 bases, leaving 9 bases between them. This CDR3 is 14 amino acids long. CDR3 DNA sequence: TGTGCCAGCAGCTTAGTCCAGGGCGCCGGGGAGCTGTTTTTT. Translated: CASSLVQGAGELFF.

The chain couples TRBV11-1 to TRBJ2-7; D perhaps matches TRBD2 (6 bases). Germline CDR1 is SGHAT and CDR2 is FQDESV (reference sequence). Trimming pared 6 bases from V and 6 bases from J, leaving 9 bases between. This CDR3 is built from 11 residues. Here the CDR3 reads CASRLEGEQYF. The CDR3 DNA reads as TGTGCCAGCAGGTTGGAGGGCGAGCAGTACTTC.

The sample holds one count of this clonotype. This chain joins TRBV12-3 or TRBV12-4 and TRBJ1-1; D not resolved. The germline V and J ends were trimmed by 3 bases and 0 bases, with 20 bases remaining between them. The CDR3 loop spans 18 amino acids. This CDR3 is CASSFGRPNRKMNTEAFF. CDR3 coding DNA: TGTGCCAGCAGTTTTGGCCGCCCCAATCGGAAGATGAACACTGAAGCTTTCTTT.

The chain uses TRBV12-3 or TRBV12-4 and TRBJ2-3, with D maybe TRBD2 (6 bases). The V and J ends lost 2 bases and 0 bases respectively, with 12 bases between them. The CDR3 is 16 residues long. The CDR3 region has the DNA TGTGCCAGCAGTTTACTTGGGGGAGGAAGCACAGATACGCAGTATTTT. As protein: CASSLLGGGSTDTQYF.

This clonotype was recorded many times. The chain joins TRBV29-1 to TRBJ1-2; weak D call: TRBD1 (6 bases). The CDR3 is 14 residues long. Germline loops: CDR1 SQVTM, CDR2 ANQGSEA. Trimming pared 7 bases from V and 2 bases from J, leaving 17 bases between. The CDR3 region is CSAGAGHQNYGYTF. Here the CDR3 DNA reads TGCAGCGCCGGAGCGGGACATCAGAACTATGGCTACACCTTC.

The table lists this clonotype with a few counts. V gene TRBV28 combines with J gene TRBJ2-5; D gene uncertain. The CDR3 covers 11 residues. Germline assignment: CDR1 MDHEN and CDR2 SYDVKM. V shed 3 bases and J shed 11 bases, with 10 bases lying between them. In nucleotides, the CDR3 is TGTGCCAGCAGTTTCTTCTATGAGCAGTACTTC. This translates into CASSFFYEQYF.

The V call is TRBV20-1, the J call TRBJ2-4; 10 nucleotides line up with TRBD2. The length of the CDR3 is 16 residues. J gave up 0 bases and V 3 bases, and 5 bases lay outside the gene matches. CDR1 is DFQATT and CDR2 is SNEGSKA in the germline V gene (reference sequence). As DNA, the CDR3 is TGCAGTGCTAGCCCAGGACTAGCGGTAGCCAAAAACATTCAGTACTTC. Translation: CSASPGLAVAKNIQYF.

This clonotype has only a few counts. V and J are TRBV20-1 and TRBJ1-5; 8 bases map to TRBD1. The V and J ends lost 3 bases and 0 bases, in that order; junction bases with no gene match: 10. CDR1 and CDR2 from the germline V gene are DFQATT and SNEGSKA (reference sequence). There are 17 residues in the CDR3. The DNA for the CDR3 is TGCAGTGCTAGGATAGGACAGGGAATGGGTAGCAATCAGCCCCAGCATTTT. Its translation: CSARIGQGMGSNQPQHF.

The rearrangement links TRBV6-5 to TRBJ2-7, with D possibly being TRBD1 (5 bases). V lost 5 bases and J 5 bases, leaving 7 bases between the germline ends. Germline CDR1 MNHEY, CDR2 SVGAGI. The CDR3 has 11 amino acids. CDR3 amino acids: CASSARDEQYF. The CDR3, as DNA: TGTGCCAGCAGTGCCAGGGACGAGCAGTACTTC.

The CDR3 reads CASSLNTGSHGYTF. The CDR3 coding sequence is TGTGCCAGCAGCTTGAACACAGGGAGCCATGGCTACACCTTC. This chain links TRBV7-2 with TRBJ1-2, with a possible D match to TRBD1 (6 bases). Per germline, CDR1 SGHTA and CDR2 FQGNSA. The CDR3 is 14 residues long. The V gene lost 3 bases and the J gene lost 6 bases, with 14 bases spanning the gap.

The J gene is TRBJ2-1, the V gene TRBV4-2; 14 nucleotides match TRBD2. CDR1 is LGHNA and CDR2 is YNFKEQ in the germline V gene. V trimming: 4 bases; J trimming: 9 bases; junction bases outside the gene matches: 5. CDR3 size: 15 residues. The DNA for the CDR3 is TGTGCCAGCAGCCCGAGGACTAGCGGGGGGCTTGAGCAGTTCTTC. Protein product: CASSPRTSGGLEQFF.

The DNA of the CDR3 is TGTGCCAGCAGTCTTAATGAAAAACTGTTTTTT. Translating gives CASSLNEKLFF. The J gene is TRBJ1-4, the V gene TRBV28; D gene ambiguous. Germline lookup yields CDR1 MDHEN and CDR2 SYDVKM. The ends were cut back, 5 bases at V and 4 bases at J, with 2 bases in the middle. The CDR3 length is 11 residues.

The chain employs TRBV20-1 and TRBJ1-5; D possibly corresponds to TRBD1 (5 bases). The CDR3 has 15 amino acids. The germline V gene encodes CDR1 DFQATT and CDR2 SNEGSKA (reference sequence). The V and J ends lost 3 bases and 2 bases respectively, with 14 bases between them. The CDR3 region is CSASSGGVGNQPQHF. The CDR3 DNA follows: TGCAGTGCTAGTTCCGGGGGAGTGGGCAATCAGCCCCAGCATTTT.

In its sample, this clonotype was seen a few times. A read error may account for a junction end that differs from germline. The V and J genes are TRBV4-2 and TRBJ2-1; TRBD2 is a possible D gene (6 bases). Per the germline V gene, CDR1 is LGHNA and CDR2 is YNFKEQ. This CDR3 has 16 residues. The DNA for the CDR3 is TGTGCTAGCAGCCAAGTAGAGGGCGGGGTAACGGATGAGCAGTTCTTC. Amino acids: CASSQVEGGVTDEQFF.

The chain recombines TRBV5-1 with TRBJ2-7; TRBD1 aligns across 7 bases. The length of the CDR3 is 15 residues. Per the germline V gene, CDR1 is SGHRS and CDR2 is YFSETQ. V dropped 4 bases and J dropped 3; count of bases not matched to a gene: 10. The CDR3 coding sequence is TGCGCCAGCAGCAAGAGACAGGGAGAGTTCTACGAGCAGTACTTC. Its protein is CASSKRQGEFYEQYF.

This rearrangement joins TRBV25-1 to TRBJ1-6; 9 positions agree with TRBD1. In germline, CDR1 is MGHDK, CDR2 SYGVNS. Trimming removed 8 bases from V and 14 bases from J; junction bases left unmatched: 10. The CDR3 is 13 amino acids. CDR3: CASEGQGLGSLHF. The CDR3 nucleotides read TGTGCCAGCGAGGGACAGGGACTTGGTTCCCTCCACTTT.

The V and J genes are TRBV6-6 and TRBJ2-4; TRBD1 matches 8 bases. Gene TRBJ2-7 matches the end of the DNA better, so the J call may be wrong. Germline CDR1 and CDR2: MNHNY and SVGAGI (reference sequence). This CDR3 comprises 15 residues. The DNA for the CDR3 is TGTGCCAGCAGTTCCCAGGGACAGGCTCCCTACGAGCAGTACTTC. Amino acid sequence: CASSSQGQAPYEQYF.

The V and J genes are TRBV11-1 and TRBJ2-7; 10 bases map to TRBD1. V trimming: 5 bases; J trimming: 2 bases; junction bases outside the gene matches: 6. The CDR3 contains 15 residues. Germline lookup yields CDR1 SGHAT and CDR2 FQDESV (reference sequence). The CDR3 nucleotides read TGTGCCAGCAGCGGTCGGACAGGGGGTCCCTACGAGCAGTACTTC. Encoded protein: CASSGRTGGPYEQYF.

The CDR3, as DNA: TGCGCCAGCAGCCCGGGACCCTCACGCGAGAATGAGCAGTTCTTC. This gives the protein CASSPGPSRENEQFF. J is TRBJ2-1 and V is TRBV5-1; perhaps D is TRBD1 or TRBD2 (5 bases each). Germline CDR1 SGHRS, CDR2 YFSETQ. The CDR3 length is 15 residues. V dropped 4 bases and J dropped 7 bases, with 18 bases sitting between them.

The V call is TRBV7-2, the J call TRBJ2-7; 8 positions match TRBD2. This CDR3 comprises 17 residues. The V gene end was trimmed by 2 bases and the J gene end by 9 bases; junction bases not matched to a gene: 18. The V gene's germline CDR1 is SGHTA and CDR2 FQGNSA. The CDR3: CASSLNGRRAGAQRQYF. The CDR3 DNA reads as TGTGCCAGCAGCTTAAATGGGCGACGAGCGGGGGCCCAGAGGCAGTACTTC.